This note documents a single TCR beta chain sequence. No antigen is known for it. An amount of RNA that ranged from roughly 0.45 to 1 ug was reverse transcribed with random hexamers. The method of amplification for TCR beta CDR3 was immunoSEQ multiplex PCR, covering 54 Vbeta and 13 Jbeta. Via MiXCR, TCRdb re-called the immunoSEQ multiplex PCR reads, giving one row per CDR3 protein. The table records about 130,000 distinct CDR3 sequences, approximately 90% of them present only once. The authors sequenced TCR beta from blood CD8+ and CD4+ T cells. The authors negatively isolated CD8+ and CD4+ T cells and FACS-enriched TEMRA cells. The data are from a study of CD8 T cells in Susac syndrome. Study results and limitations: The number of individuals included in the study's TCR sequencing and HLA analysis was acknowledged as relatively small.

V gave up 4 bases and J gave up 5 bases; unmatched junction bases: 5. The CDR3 is 13 residues long. Germline CDR1 reads GTSNPN; CDR2 reads SVGIG (reference sequence). The chain joins TRBV30 to TRBJ2-1, with TRBD2 matching over 7 bases. The TCR comes from a human donor with multiple sclerosis. Sequenced material: CD8+ T cells from PBMCs. CDR3 loop: CAWNLAAHNEQFF. CDR3 DNA: TGTGCCTGGAATCTAGCGGCACACAATGAGCAGTTCTTC.